This T cell receptor (beta chain) was sequenced during a study of CD8 T cells in ankylosing spondylitis. As for this clonotype: The antigen remains undetermined.

Findings and limits, study-wide: Within ankylosing spondylitis blood, a TCR beta motif made up of seven to nine highly homologous variants appeared to be characteristic. Disease-associated clones were CD8+ and fairly uncommon in peripheral blood. Reactive arthritis synovial fluid and blood previously showed some of these motif variants. Reports say disease-linked clones showed up significantly more in matched ankylosing spondylitis synovial fluid.

CDR1 and CDR2 (germline): MNHEY, SVGAGI. V dropped 2 bases and J dropped 0 bases, with 14 bases sitting between them. The CDR3 totals 16 residues. A single record per CDR3 protein comes from TCRdb applying MiXCR to the 5' RACE reads. The repertoire holds 700,000 to 850,000 distinct CDR3 sequences, with about 10% as singletons. The sample was blood, either unsorted or a sorted T cell fraction (not recorded which). V usage is TRBV6-5 and J usage is TRBJ2-7, with D unclear. This receptor was obtained from a male donor with ankylosing spondylitis. CDR3 nucleotides: TGTGCCAGCAGTTACCCAACGCGATGGAGCTCCTACGAGCAGTACTTC. Translated, it gives CASSYPTRWSSYEQYF.